This TCR beta chain was obtained from a study of shared clonotypes between healthy human individuals. Libraries were prepared by immunoSEQ multiplex PCR; TCRdb keeps only in-frame clonotypes and omits some of them. The data contain approximately 2.5 million clones, roughly 93% of them singletons. Trimming removed 0 bases from V and 2 bases from J, with 6 bases in between. CDR3 length: 14 residues. Germline CDR1 reads SGDLS; CDR2 reads YYNGEE. Donors were healthy HIV-negative adults without recent acute infections or vaccinations. The authors divided CD4+ cells into CD45RA+ naive and CD45RA-negative memory subsets.

The TCR was taken from a man younger than 35 in good health. Some clones in this sample may be carry-over from other donors' samples. Material for sequencing was naive CD4+ T cells from PBMCs. Stated subset: CD45RA+ positively selected. The rearrangement links TRBV9 to TRBJ2-1; D gene ambiguous. DNA for the CDR3: TGTGCCAGCAGCGTAGTTGATACCTACAATGAGCAGTTCTTC. Its protein is CASSVVDTYNEQFF.